Described below is a single T cell receptor beta chain sequence and its context. Its antigen has not been determined. No much larger clonotype is one base removed from it; base qualities were not supplied. Trimming costs V 4 bases and J 0 bases, and their ends lie 13 bases apart. The CDR3 runs 16 amino acids, cysteine and phenylalanine included. Of all the DNA, just the CDR3 is kept, 48 bases in frame from base 1. Taken from the germline V gene, the CDR1 and CDR2 loops are MNHEY and SVGAGI. Each collaborating institution followed its own protocols to collect whole blood in K2EDTA tubes. For TCRbeta analysis, collaborator samples were shipped as frozen whole blood, as isolated PBMCs, or as DNA extracted from either sample type. The sample is drawn from a study of blood T cell repertoires in COVID-19 (TCRdb year 2020). For context, the study as a whole: Samples from collaborators originated in the United States, Italy and Spain and spanned both the acute and convalescent phases of COVID-19. The prospective study material was composed of cDNA or gDNA derived from T cells, B-cell-depleted T cells, or PBMCs. The dataset comprised deeply sampled blood TCRbeta repertoires from subjects exposed to, actively infected with, or recovered from COVID-19. The repertoires were released in a freely available public database meant as a resource for research on the immune response to SARS-CoV-2. Samples came from the ongoing ImmuneRACE study (first 160 participants) plus 1,254 subjects from 6 global collaborators. Nearly every sample came with metadata listing a de-identified subject ID, COVID-19 status, age in years and sex. HLA class I and class II types, where available, came from metadata supplied by the sample provider rather than from assay-based typing. What the authors observed across the whole study: How much clinical and demographic metadata was included differed by source and by participant, and the metadata was provided uncurated.

The immunoSEQ Assay, a bias-controlled multiplex PCR, was used to amplify TCRbeta CDR3 regions from genomic DNA. The published analysis was carried out like this. Nucleated cell counts per sample were estimated from amplification of reference gene primers within the assay. Sequence reads were collapsed and filtered to measure the absolute abundance of every unique TCRbeta CDR3 rearrangement. For each sample, productive Simpson clonality was calculated as the square root of Simpson's diversity index over productive rearrangements. TCRdb took over this immuneACCESS table, retaining in-frame rearrangements with V and J assigned. Such tables are incomplete; in checked studies, under half of the missing clones stem from an unresolved V gene, and the remainder is unexplained. V and J calls and clone size are given by that table; D and trimming were obtained from the DNA. The table for this sample lists around 180,000 clones; roughly 86% of them were counted only once. The ten largest account for 2.5% of the sample.

The sequencing sample was made of peripheral blood. The sequence was obtained from a man aged 40-55 years with active or convalescent COVID-19. Recombination linked TRBV6-5 to TRBJ2-1; confidence is insufficient to name the D gene. The CDR3 reads as follows: CASSSNYRVSYNEQFF. Read as DNA, the sequence is TGTGCCAGCAGTTCCAACTACCGGGTCTCCTACAATGAGCAGTTCTTC.